Included here is one TCR beta chain sequence, with context. Its specificity is not known. Of the isolated RNA, all was reverse transcribed, and so the sequenced material was expressed TCRB transcripts. The protocol was immunoSEQ multiplex PCR, while the TCRdb copy is restricted to in-frame clones and leaves out a portion. The table shows around 170,000 clones, with about 9% occurring only once. V was shortened by 6 bases and J by 2 bases, with 16 bases between the two germline ends. The CDR3 is made up of 15 amino acids. CDR1 is MNHNS, CDR2 SASEGT, per germline. This sample is drawn from a study of beta chain features in type 1 diabetes. Findings of the study overall: Diminished insertions and augmented deletions at VDJ junctions characterized type 1 diabetes patients. A PCR bias possibly favoring shorter templates would apply equally to patients and controls. For patients, the naive, central memory and Treg TCRB repertoires appeared more alike than for healthy donors. Among patients with Type 1 diabetes, TCRB CDR3s were moderately but significantly shorter in every one of the four CD4+ subsets.

The V gene is TRBV6-1, the J gene TRBJ1-1; no clear D gene. The sequence derives from a woman aged 30 to 39 with type 1 diabetes. The sample comprised central memory CD4+ T cells from blood. Here the CDR3 DNA reads TGTGCCAGCAGCTCCCACCCGAACACAAACACTGAAGCTTTCTTT. This gives the protein CASSSHPNTNTEAFF.